This T cell receptor beta chain came from a study of cytomegalovirus exposure and HLA in healthy donors. CDR1 and CDR2 from the germline V gene are MDHEN and SYDVKM. V gave up 4 bases and J gave up 4 bases, with 13 bases separating them. The CDR3 is made up of 14 amino acids. This PCR relied on a set of 60 Vbeta primers and 13 Jbeta primers. Method: immunoSEQ multiplex PCR; TCRdb's copy keeps in-frame clones and lacks some. The sample contains 160,000 or so clones, roughly four fifths of which appear only once. Sequenced input: PBMCs. The V gene is TRBV28, the J gene TRBJ1-1, with D perhaps matching TRBD1 (5 bases). The receptor was isolated from a man aged 45-65 years in good health and CMV-seropositive. The CDR3 bases are TGTGCCAGCAGTTCCCCGGGGGGATTCACTGAAGCTTTCTTT. Translating it yields CASSSPGGFTEAFF.